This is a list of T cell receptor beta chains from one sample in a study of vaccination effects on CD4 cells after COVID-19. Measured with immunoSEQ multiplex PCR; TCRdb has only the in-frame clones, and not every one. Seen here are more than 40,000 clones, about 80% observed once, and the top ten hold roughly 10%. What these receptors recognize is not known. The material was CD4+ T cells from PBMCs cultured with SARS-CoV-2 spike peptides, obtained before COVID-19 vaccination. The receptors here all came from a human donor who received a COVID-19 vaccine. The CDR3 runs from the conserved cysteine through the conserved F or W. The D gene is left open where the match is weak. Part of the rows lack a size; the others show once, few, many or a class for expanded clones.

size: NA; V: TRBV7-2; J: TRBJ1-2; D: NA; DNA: TGTGCCAGCAGCTTAGTGGACAGAGCTAACTATGGCTACACCTTC; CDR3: CASSLVDRANYGYTF
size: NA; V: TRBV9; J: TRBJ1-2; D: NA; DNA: TGTGCCAGCAGCGTAGATCTAGGGATCTATGGCTACACCTTC; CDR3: CASSVDLGIYGYTF
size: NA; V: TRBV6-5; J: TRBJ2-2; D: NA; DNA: TGTGCCAGCAGATTAACAGGGAAGGGGGAGCTGTTTTTT; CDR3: CASRLTGKGELFF
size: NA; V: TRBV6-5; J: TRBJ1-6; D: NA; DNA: TGTGCCAGCAGTTTCCGGAGGAGGGAGCCACCCCTCCACTTT; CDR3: CASSFRRREPPLHF
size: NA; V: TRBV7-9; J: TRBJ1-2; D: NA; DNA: TGTGCCAGCAGCTTAGAATCACGGTATGGCTACACCTTC; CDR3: CASSLESRYGYTF
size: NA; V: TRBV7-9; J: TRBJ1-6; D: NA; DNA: TGTGCCAGCAGCCCAGGGCTAGGCAATTCACCCCTCCACTTT; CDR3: CASSPGLGNSPLHF
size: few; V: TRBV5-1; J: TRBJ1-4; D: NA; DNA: TGCGCCAGCAGCCTGGACAGCCTTAATGAAAAACTGTTTTTT; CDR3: CASSLDSLNEKLFF
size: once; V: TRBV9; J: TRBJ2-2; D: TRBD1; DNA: TGTGCCAGCAGCAAGGGGCCAGGGGGAAGAACCGGGGAGCTGTTTTTT; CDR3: CASSKGPGGRTGELFF
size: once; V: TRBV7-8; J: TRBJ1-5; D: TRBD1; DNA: TGTGCCAGCAGCTTCGGACAGGGGGAGCAGCCCCAGCATTTT; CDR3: CASSFGQGEQPQHF
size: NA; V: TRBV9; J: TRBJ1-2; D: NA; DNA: TGTGCCAGCAGCGTAGGGTTGTCTAACTATGGCTACACCTTC; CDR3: CASSVGLSNYGYTF
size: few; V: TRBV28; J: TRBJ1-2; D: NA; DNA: TGTGCCAGCAGTTACGCCCAACAGGCCTGCACCTTC; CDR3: CASSYAQQACTF
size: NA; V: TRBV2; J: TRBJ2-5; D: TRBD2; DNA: TGTGCCAGCAGTGGCCAGGGACTAGCCCAAGAGACCCAGTACTTC; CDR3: CASSGQGLAQETQYF
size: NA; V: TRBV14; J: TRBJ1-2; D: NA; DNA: TGTGCCAGCAGCCAGGGGAGGGGCTATGGCTACACCTTC; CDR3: CASSQGRGYGYTF
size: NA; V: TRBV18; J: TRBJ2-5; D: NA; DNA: TGTGCCAGCTCACCCCAGGGGCAGAGAGAGACCCAGTACTTC; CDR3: CASSPQGQRETQYF
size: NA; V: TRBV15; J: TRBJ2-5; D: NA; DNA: TGTGCCACCAGCAGAGTAGGAGGGCCGGCTGAGACCCAGTACTTC; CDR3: CATSRVGGPAETQYF
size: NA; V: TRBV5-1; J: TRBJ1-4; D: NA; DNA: TGCGCCAGCAGCCTTAGGGGGACGAATGAAAAACTGTTTTTT; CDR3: CASSLRGTNEKLFF
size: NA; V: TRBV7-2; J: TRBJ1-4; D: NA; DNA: TGTGCCAGCAGCTTAATAGCATTCCAGTGGGGGACTAATGAAAAACTGTTTTTT; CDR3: CASSLIAFQWGTNEKLFF
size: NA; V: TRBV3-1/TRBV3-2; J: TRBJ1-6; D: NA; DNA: TGTGCCAGCAGCCAAGGGAGGCAGGAAAATAATTCACCCCTCCACTTT; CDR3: CASSQGRQENNSPLHF
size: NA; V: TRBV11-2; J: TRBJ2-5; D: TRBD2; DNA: TGTGCCAGCAGCTTTGGGCTGTTGAGCGGGGGAAGGGAGACCCAGTACTTC; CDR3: CASSFGLLSGGRETQYF
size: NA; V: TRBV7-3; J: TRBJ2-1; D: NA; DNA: TGTGCCAGCAGCCTAGGGCCCTACAATGAGCAGTTCTTC; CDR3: CASSLGPYNEQFF
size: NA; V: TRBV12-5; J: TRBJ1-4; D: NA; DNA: TGTGCTAGTGGTTATATGGGCCCAAATGAAAAACTGTTTTTT; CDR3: CASGYMGPNEKLFF
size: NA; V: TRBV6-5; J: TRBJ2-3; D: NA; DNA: TGTGCCAGCAGTCGGGACCTGGCAGATACGCAGTATTTT; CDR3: CASSRDLADTQYF
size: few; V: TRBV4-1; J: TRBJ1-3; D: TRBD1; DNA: TGCGCCAGCAGCCAAGCGAATCTCGGGACAGCTGGAAACACCATATATTTT; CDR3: CASSQANLGTAGNTIYF
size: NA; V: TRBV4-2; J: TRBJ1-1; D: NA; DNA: TGTGCCAGCAGCACCGGGGGGAACACTGAAGCTTTCTTT; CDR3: CASSTGGNTEAFF
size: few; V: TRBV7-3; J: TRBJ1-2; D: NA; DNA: TGTGCCAGCAGCTTAATGGGGGGCGAGGACTATGGCTACACCTTC; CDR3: CASSLMGGEDYGYTF
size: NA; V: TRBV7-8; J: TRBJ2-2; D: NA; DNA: TGTGCCAGCAGCCAAAACAGGGCGGAGAACACCGGGGAGCTGTTTTTT; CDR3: CASSQNRAENTGELFF
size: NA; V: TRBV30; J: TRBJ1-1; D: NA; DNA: TGTGCCTGGCGCTGGGCCATAGGGGCCTCGAACACTGAAGCTTTCTTT; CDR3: CAWRWAIGASNTEAFF
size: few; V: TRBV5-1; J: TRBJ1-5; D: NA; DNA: TGCGCCAGCAGCTTGGAGGACAGAAATCAGCCCCAGCATTTT; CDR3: CASSLEDRNQPQHF
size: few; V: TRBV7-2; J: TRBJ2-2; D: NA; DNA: TGTGCCAGCAGCTTTCTCTCCCGATCCCCCGGGGAGCTGTTTTTT; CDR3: CASSFLSRSPGELFF